Shown below are 6 T cell receptor beta chains from a single sample sequenced in a study of blood T cell repertoires in COVID-19. The table came from immunoSEQ multiplex PCR; TCRdb's copy has only in-frame clones and leaves some out. The table includes about 170,000 clones, around 72% detected once. Sequencing input: peripheral blood. These receptors were taken from a woman at least 80 years old with acute or convalescent COVID-19.

The chain links TRBV2 to TRBJ2-1; 9 bases are a match to TRBD1. The CDR3 extends over 14 amino acids. With V trimmed by 6 bases and J by 6 bases, 6 bases remained unmatched. Germline V gene data show CDR1 as SNHLY and CDR2 as FYNNEI. The CDR3 nucleotides are TGTGCCAGCAGGCGACAGGGGGGGGTCAATGAGCAGTTCTTC. Translated: CASRRQGGVNEQFF.

The V call is TRBV6-6, the J call TRBJ2-7; tentatively, D is TRBD2 (5 bases). V lost 6 bases, J lost 6 bases, and 18 bases lay in between. Per germline, CDR1 MNHNY and CDR2 SVGAGI (reference sequence). This CDR3 comprises 14 residues. The CDR3 loop reads CASSRSSSGVEQYF. The CDR3 bases are TGTGCCAGCAGCCGATCGAGCTCCGGGGTCGAGCAGTACTTC.

This clone was recorded a few times. V is TRBV20-1 and J is TRBJ2-3; TRBD2 matches at 7 bases. This CDR3 has 17 residues. Germline assignment: CDR1 DFQATT and CDR2 SNEGSKA (reference sequence). The ends lost 3 bases at V and 0 bases at J; junction bases unmatched: 12. CDR3 sequence: CSASYPWGSGSTDTQYF. As DNA, the CDR3 is TGCAGTGCTAGTTACCCCTGGGGTAGCGGGAGCACAGATACGCAGTATTTT.

This rearrangement joins TRBV6-5 to TRBJ2-7; 8 positions match TRBD1. Germline V CDR1 and CDR2: MNHEY, SVGAGI. V lost 7 bases to trimming and J lost 3 bases; unmatched junction nucleotides: 8. This CDR3 region has 14 residues. This CDR3 reads CASKSDRAGYEQYF. CDR3 sequence (DNA): TGTGCCAGCAAATCGGACAGGGCTGGCTACGAGCAGTACTTC.

CDR3: CASSAYEKLFF. CDR3 DNA sequence: TGTGCCAGCAGTGCCTATGAAAAACTGTTTTTT. This rearrangement joins TRBV25-1 to TRBJ1-4, with unresolved D. Trimming removed 4 bases at V and 6 bases at J, with 3 bases between. Germline values: CDR1 MGHDK, CDR2 SYGVNS. The CDR3 has 11 amino acids. Combining the CDR3 with reference TRBV25-1 and TRBJ1-4 gives the whole variable domain EADIYQTPRYLVIGTGKKITLECSQTMGHDKMYWYQQDPGMELHLIHYSYGVNSTEKGDLSSESTVSRIRTEHFPLTLESARPSHTSQYLCASSAYEKLFFGSGTQLSVL.

This sequence joins TRBV10-1 and TRBJ1-2; D is ambiguous. From germline, CDR1 is WNHNN and CDR2 SYGVQD (reference sequence). The CDR3 has 13 amino acids. Between the trimmed V and J ends, which lost 4 bases and 2 bases, there was a span of 8 bases. The DNA for the CDR3 is TGCGCCAGCAGTGCCGGTCTGAACTATGGCTACACCTTC. This gives the protein CASSAGLNYGYTF.